The T cell receptor beta chain described here comes from a study of graft-versus-host responses after intestinal transplantation. Study overall: All recipients were transplanted with multivisceral, liver-intestinal, or isolated intestinal grafts. Anti-thymocyte globulin was used for induction in all recipients, who then took tacrolimus and steroids for 2 to 4 years.

TCRdb's table, derived via immunoSEQ multiplex PCR, lists solely in-frame clones and lacks some. The profile shows around 38,000 clones, 75% to 90% of them singletons. In the case of this clone: The antigen remains undetermined.

Whole-study results and caveats: Maximum circulating GvH clone levels tracked with early post-transplant HvG decreases. High graft-versus-host to host-versus-graft T cell clonal ratios marked allografts of patients with graft-donor macrochimerism.

V shed 4 bases, J shed 0 bases, and the junction held 6 bases outside the gene matches. This CDR3 is 17 amino acids long. Germline V gene sequence: CDR1 SEHNR, CDR2 FQNEAQ (reference sequence). The sequencing here drew on PBMCs, taken about 160 weeks after transplant. The V and J genes are TRBV7-9 and TRBJ1-5; 10 bases agree with TRBD1. The clonotype was recovered from a human patient who received an intestinal transplant, so some T cells may come from the graft donor. CDR3 amino acids: CASSSGTGAYSNQPQHF. CDR3 nucleotides: TGTGCCAGCAGCTCGGGGACAGGGGCCTATAGCAATCAGCCCCAGCATTTT.